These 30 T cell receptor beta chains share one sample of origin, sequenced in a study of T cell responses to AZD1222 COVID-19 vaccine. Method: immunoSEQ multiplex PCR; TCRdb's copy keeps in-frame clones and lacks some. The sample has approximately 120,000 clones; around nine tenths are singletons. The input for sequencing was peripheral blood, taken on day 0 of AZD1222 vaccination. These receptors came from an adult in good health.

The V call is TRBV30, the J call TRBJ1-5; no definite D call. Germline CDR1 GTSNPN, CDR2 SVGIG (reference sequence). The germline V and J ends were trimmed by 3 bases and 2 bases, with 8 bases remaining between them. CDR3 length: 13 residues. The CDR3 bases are TGTGCCTGGAGCAACGATGGCAATCAGCCCCAGCATTTT. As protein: CAWSNDGNQPQHF.

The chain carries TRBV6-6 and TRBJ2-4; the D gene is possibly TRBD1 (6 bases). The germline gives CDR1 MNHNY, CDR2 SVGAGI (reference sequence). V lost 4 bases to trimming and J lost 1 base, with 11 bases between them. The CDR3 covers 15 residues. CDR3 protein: CASSLDRSAKNIQYF. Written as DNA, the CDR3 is TGTGCCAGCAGTTTGGACAGATCGGCCAAAAACATTCAGTACTTC.

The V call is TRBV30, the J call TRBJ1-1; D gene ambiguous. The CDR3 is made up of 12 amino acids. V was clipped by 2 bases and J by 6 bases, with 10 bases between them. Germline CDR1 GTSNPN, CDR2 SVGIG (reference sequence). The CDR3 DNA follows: TGTGCCTGGAGTTTTGGTCCGTCTGAAGCTTTCTTT. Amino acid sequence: CAWSFGPSEAFF.

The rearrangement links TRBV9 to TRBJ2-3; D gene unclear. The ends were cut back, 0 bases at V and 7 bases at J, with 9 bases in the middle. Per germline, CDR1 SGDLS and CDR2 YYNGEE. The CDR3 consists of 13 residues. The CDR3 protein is CASSVVAGHTQYF. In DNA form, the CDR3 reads TGTGCCAGCAGCGTAGTGGCCGGTCATACGCAGTATTTT.

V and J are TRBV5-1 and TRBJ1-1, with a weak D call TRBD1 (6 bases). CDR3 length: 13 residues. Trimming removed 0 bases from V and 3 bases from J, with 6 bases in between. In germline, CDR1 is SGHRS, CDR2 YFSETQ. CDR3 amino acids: CASSLDRDTEAFF. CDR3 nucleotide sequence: TGCGCCAGCAGCTTGGACAGGGACACTGAAGCTTTCTTT. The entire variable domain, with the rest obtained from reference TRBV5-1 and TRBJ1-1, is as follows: KAGVTQTPRYLIKTRGQQVTLSCSPISGHRSVSWYQQTPGQGLQFLFEYFSETQRNKGNFPGRFSGRQFSNSRSEMNVSTLELGDSALYLCASSLDRDTEAFFGQGTRLTVV.

The CDR3: CASSLTGIPYGYTF. DNA of the CDR3: TGTGCCAGCAGTCTCACAGGGATCCCCTATGGCTACACCTTC. The chain couples TRBV13 to TRBJ1-2; tentative D call: TRBD1 (6 bases). With 6 bases removed from V and 4 bases from J, the gap between germline ends came to 15 bases. CDR3 size: 14 residues. The germline CDR1 and CDR2 sequences are PRHDT and FYEKMQ (reference sequence).

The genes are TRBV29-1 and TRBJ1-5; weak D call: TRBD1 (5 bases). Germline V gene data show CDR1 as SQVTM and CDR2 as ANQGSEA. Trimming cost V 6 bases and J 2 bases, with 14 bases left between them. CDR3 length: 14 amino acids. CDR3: CSVSVREGNQPQHF. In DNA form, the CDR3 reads TGCAGCGTGTCTGTCAGGGAGGGCAATCAGCCCCAGCATTTT. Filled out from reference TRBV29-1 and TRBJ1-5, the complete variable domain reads SAVISQKPSRDICQRGTSLTIQCQVDSQVTMMFWYRQQPGQSLTLIATANQGSEATYESGFVIDKFPISRPNLTFSTLTVSNMSPEDSSIYLCSVSVREGNQPQHFGDGTRLSIL.

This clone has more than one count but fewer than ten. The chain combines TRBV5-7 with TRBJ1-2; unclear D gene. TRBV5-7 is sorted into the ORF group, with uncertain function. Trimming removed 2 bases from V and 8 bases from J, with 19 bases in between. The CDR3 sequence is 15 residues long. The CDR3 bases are TGTGCCAGCAGCTTTAAAAGTTGGTTTCGAACGGGCTACACCTTC. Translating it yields CASSFKSWFRTGYTF.

As DNA, the CDR3 is TGTGCCAGCAGCGTAGCTGAAGGAGGCCCGGGAGATACGCAGTATTTT. Translation: CASSVAEGGPGDTQYF. The chain links TRBV9 to TRBJ2-3; tentative D call: TRBD2 (5 bases). V lost 0 bases and J lost 5, with 16 bases in between. Germline-derived CDR1 and CDR2 are SGDLS and YYNGEE. This CDR3 has 16 residues.

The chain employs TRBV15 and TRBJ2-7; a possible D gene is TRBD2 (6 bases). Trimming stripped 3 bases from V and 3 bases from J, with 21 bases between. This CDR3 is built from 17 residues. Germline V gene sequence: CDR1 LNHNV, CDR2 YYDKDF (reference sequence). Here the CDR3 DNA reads TGTGCCACCAGCAGGTCGGGGACTGGGAGTAGAGGCTACGAGCAGTACTTC. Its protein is CATSRSGTGSRGYEQYF.

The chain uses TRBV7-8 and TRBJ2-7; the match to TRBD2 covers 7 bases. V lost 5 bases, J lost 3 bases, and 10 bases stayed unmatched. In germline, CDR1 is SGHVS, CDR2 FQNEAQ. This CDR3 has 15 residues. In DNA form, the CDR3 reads TGTGCCAGCAGCCCAGCGGGGTCGAATAACTACGAGCAGTACTTC. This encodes CASSPAGSNNYEQYF.

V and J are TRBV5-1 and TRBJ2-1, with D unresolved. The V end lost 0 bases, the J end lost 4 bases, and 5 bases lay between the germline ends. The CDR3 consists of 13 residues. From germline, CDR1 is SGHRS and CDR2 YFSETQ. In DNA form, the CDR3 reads TGCGCCAGCAGCTTGGAGGCTTACAATGAGCAGTTCTTC. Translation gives CASSLEAYNEQFF.

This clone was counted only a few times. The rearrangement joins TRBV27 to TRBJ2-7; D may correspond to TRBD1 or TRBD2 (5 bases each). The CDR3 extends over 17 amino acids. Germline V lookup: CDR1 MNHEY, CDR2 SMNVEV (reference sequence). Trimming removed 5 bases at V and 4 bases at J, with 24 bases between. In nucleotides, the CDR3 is TGTGCCAGCAGTGGATCCGGGACGGTGGGTACAATTTACGAGCAGTACTTC. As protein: CASSGSGTVGTIYEQYF.

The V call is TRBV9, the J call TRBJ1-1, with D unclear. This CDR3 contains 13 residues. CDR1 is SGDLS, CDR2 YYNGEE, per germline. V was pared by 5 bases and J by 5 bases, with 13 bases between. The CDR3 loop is CASSKALGTEAFF. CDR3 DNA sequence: TGTGCCAGCAGTAAGGCTTTGGGAACTGAAGCTTTCTTT.

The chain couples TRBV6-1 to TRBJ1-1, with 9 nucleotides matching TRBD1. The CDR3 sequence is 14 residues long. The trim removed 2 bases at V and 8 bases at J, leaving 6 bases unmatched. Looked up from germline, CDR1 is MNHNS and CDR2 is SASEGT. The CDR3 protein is CASSESRGQGEAFF. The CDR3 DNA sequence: TGTGCCAGCAGTGAATCCCGAGGACAGGGGGAAGCTTTCTTT.

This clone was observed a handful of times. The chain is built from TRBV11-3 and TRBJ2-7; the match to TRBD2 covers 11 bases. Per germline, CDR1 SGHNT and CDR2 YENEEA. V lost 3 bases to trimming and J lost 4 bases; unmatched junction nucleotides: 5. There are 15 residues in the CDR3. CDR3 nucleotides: TGTGCCAGCAGCTTGGTAGCGGGAGGGCCGTACGAGCAGTACGTC. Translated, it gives CASSLVAGGPYEQYV.

CDR3 sequence (DNA): TGTGCCAGCAGCCGACGGTCCTCCTACGAGCAGTACGTC. This codes for CASSRRSSYEQYV. The chain uses TRBV7-9 and TRBJ2-7; D is undetermined. V lost 5 bases to trimming and J lost 0 bases, with 8 bases between them. CDR3 length: 13 residues. Germline V gives CDR1 SEHNR, CDR2 FQNEAQ (reference sequence).

The CDR3 is CASSPGTSYEQYF. The CDR3 nucleotides read TGTGCCAGCTCGCCCGGGACTTCCTACGAGCAGTACTTC. V usage is TRBV18 and J usage is TRBJ2-7; D is perhaps TRBD2 (6 bases). The CDR3 loop spans 13 amino acids. Germline CDR1 and CDR2: KGHSH and LQKENI. The V gene lost 6 bases and the J gene lost 1 base, with 10 bases spanning the gap.

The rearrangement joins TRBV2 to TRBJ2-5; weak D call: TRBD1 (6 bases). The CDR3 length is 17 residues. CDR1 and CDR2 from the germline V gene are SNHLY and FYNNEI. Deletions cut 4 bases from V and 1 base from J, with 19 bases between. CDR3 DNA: TGTGCCAGCAGTGGCGCCCCAGGGATGGGGGCCCAAGAGACCCAGTACTTC. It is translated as CASSGAPGMGAQETQYF.

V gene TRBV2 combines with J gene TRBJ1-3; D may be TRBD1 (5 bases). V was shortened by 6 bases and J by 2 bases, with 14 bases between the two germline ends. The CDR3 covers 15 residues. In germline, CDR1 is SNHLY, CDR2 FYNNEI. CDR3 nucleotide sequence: TGTGCCAGCAGGCTGGACATTGGAGCTGGAAACACCATATATTTT. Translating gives CASRLDIGAGNTIYF.

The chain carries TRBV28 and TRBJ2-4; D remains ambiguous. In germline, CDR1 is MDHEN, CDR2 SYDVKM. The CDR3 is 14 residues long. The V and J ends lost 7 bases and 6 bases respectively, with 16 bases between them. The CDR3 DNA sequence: TGTGCCAGCACCACTCCCCGGAAGTTAAACATTCAGTACTTC. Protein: CASTTPRKLNIQYF.

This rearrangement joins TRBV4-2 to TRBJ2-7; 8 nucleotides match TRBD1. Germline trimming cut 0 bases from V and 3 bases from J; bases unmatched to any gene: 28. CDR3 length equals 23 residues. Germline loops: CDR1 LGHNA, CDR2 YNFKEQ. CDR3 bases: TGTGCCAGCAGCCAAGAACCACCTCGTTCAGGGGGCGTCGGTCACTACTACTACTACGAGCAGTACTTC. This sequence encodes CASSQEPPRSGGVGHYYYYEQYF.

The CDR3 DNA follows: TGTGCCAGCAGCTTAGAGGGGGAGGGCAATCAGCCCCAGCATTTT. Translation: CASSLEGEGNQPQHF. The V gene is TRBV11-2, the J gene TRBJ1-5; tentatively, D is TRBD1 (5 bases). This CDR3 contains 15 residues. V lost 0 bases, J lost 2 bases, and 8 bases lay in between. The germline V gene has CDR1 SGHAT and CDR2 FQNNGV.

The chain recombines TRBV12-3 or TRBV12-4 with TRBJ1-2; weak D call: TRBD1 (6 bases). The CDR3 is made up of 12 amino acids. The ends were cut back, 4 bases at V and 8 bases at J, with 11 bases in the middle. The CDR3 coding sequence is TGTGCCAGCAGTTCCAGGGGTTTGGGCTACACCTTC. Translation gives CASSSRGLGYTF.

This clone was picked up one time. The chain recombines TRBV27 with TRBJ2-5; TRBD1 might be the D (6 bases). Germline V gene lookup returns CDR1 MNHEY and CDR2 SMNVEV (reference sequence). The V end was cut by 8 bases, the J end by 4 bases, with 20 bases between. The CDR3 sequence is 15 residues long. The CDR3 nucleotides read TGTGCCAGCGCCAGGGGCAGCGACATCGGAGAGACCCAGTACTTC. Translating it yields CASARGSDIGETQYF.

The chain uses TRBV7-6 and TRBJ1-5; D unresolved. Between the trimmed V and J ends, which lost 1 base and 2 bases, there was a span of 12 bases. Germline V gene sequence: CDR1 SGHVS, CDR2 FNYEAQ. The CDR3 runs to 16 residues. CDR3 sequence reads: CASSLGPPEGNQPQHF. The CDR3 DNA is TGTGCCAGCAGCTTAGGCCCACCTGAGGGCAATCAGCCCCAGCATTTT.

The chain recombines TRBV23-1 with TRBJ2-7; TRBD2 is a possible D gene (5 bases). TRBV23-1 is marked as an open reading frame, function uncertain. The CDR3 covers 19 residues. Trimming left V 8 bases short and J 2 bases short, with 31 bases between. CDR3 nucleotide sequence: TGCGCCAGCCCTCGGGATGAGTGCGCGGCTCCAACCTTTACCTACGAGCAGTACGTC. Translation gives CASPRDECAAPTFTYEQYV.

The CDR3 region has the DNA TGTGCCAGCAGTTCCGACAGGCCTCAGTATGGCTACACCTTC. Translating gives CASSSDRPQYGYTF. The chain has TRBV5-6 and TRBJ1-2; D is perhaps TRBD1 (6 bases). There are 14 residues in the CDR3. Per germline, CDR1 SGHDT and CDR2 YYEEEE. Trimming removed 5 bases from V and 5 bases from J, with 16 bases in between.

The CDR3 bases are TGCGCCAGCAGCGGCAGGGTCGGCTACACCTTC. Its protein product is CASSGRVGYTF. This chain connects TRBV5-1 to TRBJ1-2, with D possibly being TRBD1 (5 bases). V was trimmed by 4 bases and J by 8 bases, leaving 9 bases between them. Germline lookup yields CDR1 SGHRS and CDR2 YFSETQ. The CDR3 totals 11 residues.

This CDR3 is CASSLASDRGQYF. CDR3 nucleotides: TGTGCCAGCAGCTTAGCGTCCGACAGGGGTCAGTATTTT. J is TRBJ2-3 and V is TRBV7-2; TRBD1 matches at 8 bases. The CDR3 is made up of 13 amino acids. Trimming cost V 0 bases and J 12 bases; bases outside gene matches: 5. Germline V gene lookup returns CDR1 SGHTA and CDR2 FQGNSA.